This T cell receptor (beta chain) emerged from a study of T cell responses to AZD1222 COVID-19 vaccine. This CDR3 is built from 15 residues. Looked up from germline, CDR1 is SGDLS and CDR2 is YYNGEE. V lost 2 bases and J lost 3; bases outside the gene matches: 4. Whole-study results and caveats: Unmutated regions of variants are reportedly targeted by nearly half of spike-specific TCRs. CD4 TCRs associated with vaccination spanned spike, dominating at 160-218 and 743-854.

Remarks on this clone: Its antigen is currently unknown.

Using immunoSEQ multiplex PCR, the repertoire was profiled, and TCRdb retains in-frame clones only, with some absent. Counted here are about 79,000 clones, 92% occurring once; the ten biggest clones make up about 7.1%. The V call is TRBV9, the J call TRBJ2-1, with 8 nucleotides matching TRBD1. This receptor was taken from an adult in good health. The starting material was peripheral blood, obtained on day 0 of MenACWY control vaccination. The DNA of the CDR3 is TGTGCCAGCAGCGTTTCGGGACAGGACTACAATGAGCAGTTCTTC. Its translation is CASSVSGQDYNEQFF.